This T cell receptor (beta chain) is drawn from a study of shared clonotypes between healthy human individuals (dated by TCRdb to the early 2020s). As for the study more broadly: The cohort comprised two women and a few men aged 18 to 49 years. Per donor, three plates each were used for CD4 naive and CD4 memory, two for CD8 naive, and one for CD8 memory. To estimate repertoire size and how much clonotype sharing occurs between individuals, the study deeply sequenced the blood TCR repertoires of about 5 healthy adults. To increase sequencing depth and limit assay-specific biases, TCR repertoire library preparation and sequencing were carried out by different laboratories using diverse techniques. Between about 0.9 and 8.9 billion PBMCs per donor were obtained by leukapheresis.

In the case of this clone: Its antigen remains undetermined. No base-level quality is on record; no much larger clone is a single base apart.

Donors were healthy HIV-negative adults with no recently reported acute infections or vaccinations. Every donor was a Caucasian adult residing in Nashville, Tennessee, USA. Magnetic negative selection was used to enrich CD4+ T cells, after which naive cells were positively selected on CD45RA and the negative fraction became the memory subset. Blood was collected by leukapheresis, and PBMCs were isolated by Ficoll-Histopaque density gradient centrifugation and then cryopreserved in liquid nitrogen vapor phase. Analytical flow cytometry was used to check the purity and quantity of each magnetically sorted T cell population. Genomic DNA was isolated from every sorted fraction and measured by UV absorbance on a Nanodrop 2000c. Using the deep immunoSEQ assay, TCR CDR3 regions were amplified from genomic DNA by multiplex PCR. Extracted genomic DNA from each cell subset was distributed evenly across all wells of several immunoSEQ 96-well plates, and each plate was treated as a replicate. For sorted subsets, around 0.2 ug genomic DNA, equal to 25,000 to 35,000 T cell genomes, was loaded into each replicate PCR. Purified libraries were quantified with a Qubit 3.0 fluorometer, sized on a Bioanalyzer 2100, and re-quantified with the KAPA Library Quantification kit. Every immunoSEQ 96-well plate was sequenced on a separate single-read 150-cycle Illumina NextSeq 550 flow cell. In the original analysis: The immunoSEQ output contained only junctional sequences without quality scores, so filtering could not match that applied to full-length reads. Sequences were annotated with PyIR, a Python wrapper for IgBLAST v1.9, using IMGT germline references to assign V/J genes and CDR3. Any read was removed if the V/J assignment was weak (E-value above 1e-6), the CDR3 was missing, or the read contained stop codons, out-of-frame junctions, or ambiguous translated residues. A V3J clonotype was defined by an identical inferred V gene, J gene, and CDR3 amino acid sequence. Percentage overlap between repertoires was calculated by dividing the number of shared unique clonotypes by the size of the smaller repertoire. RTK rarefaction, the Chao1 estimator, and Recon v2.1 estimates of unobserved clonotypes were used to assess repertoire richness. Generation probabilities for all TCRbeta clonotypes obtained by the gDNA method from a handful of donors were computed using OLGA. Sourced from immuneACCESS, this table was stored by TCRdb with only in-frame sequences that have V and J called. A share of the clones is absent; for the studies checked, an unresolved V gene accounts for under half, and the remainder has no known explanation. Clone size and V and J calls were adopted from that table, with D and trimming inferred from the DNA. In this sample the table shows some 2,500,000 clones, 85% to 95% of which occur a single time. 0.37% of the sample is in the top ten clones.

General findings and caveats noted by the study authors: Sampling was restricted to blood, and TCR repertoires in tissue are likely to differ from TCR repertoires in blood. Based on pairwise subsampling, the degree of clonotype sharing among donors was expected to be affected by sequencing depth. Estimated clonotype richness was generally larger for naive than for memory subsets. Across several donors, approximately 5% of naive CD4, more than 3% of naive CD8, roughly 2.3% of memory CD4, and about 0.44% of memory CD8 clonotypes were shared. Incomplete sequencing was indicated by rarefaction of sorted-subset datasets, despite the large sequencing depth. Because the study included only a small number of donors, the genetic and exposure-history diversity represented was limited. Higher generation probabilities were observed for clonotypes shared by all four sorted-subset donors than for non-shared clonotypes.

Cut back by 1 base and 6 bases, the V and J ends lie 13 bases apart. Sequences SGHDN (CDR1) and FVKESK (CDR2) are obtained from the germline V gene. Including the terminal cysteine and phenylalanine, the CDR3 comprises 14 residues. The read is trimmed to its CDR3 DNA, 42 bases read in frame from base 1. Recombination linked TRBV14 to TRBJ2-7; the D element might be TRBD1 or TRBD2, as each aligns at 5 bases. Material: naive CD4+ T cells from PBMCs. Read against the paper, the sample's cell subset or site label means: CD45RA+ positively selected. This sequence originates from a man younger than 35 in good health. Some clones in this sample may be carry-over from other donors' samples. The sequenced DNA: TGTGCCAGCAGCCAAGTGTGGGCAGGGAGCGAGCAGTACTTC. Its protein product is CASSQVWAGSEQYF.